This note documents a single TCR beta chain sequence. Its antigen remains unknown. These data come from a study of T cell responses to AZD1222 COVID-19 vaccine. General observations from the study: It was only after the peak T cell response that any repertoires were sampled.

V gave up 5 bases and J gave up 0 bases; unmatched junction bases: 6. The CDR3 contains 17 residues. Germline CDR1 SEHNR, CDR2 FQNEAQ (reference sequence). Generated by immunoSEQ multiplex PCR, the TCRdb table keeps only in-frame clones and is missing some. The sample shows about 86,000 clones, 80% to 90% of them seen only once. The V gene is TRBV7-9, the J gene TRBJ1-5, with 11 bases identical to TRBD1. The sequencing here drew on peripheral blood, taken on day 0 of MenACWY control vaccination. The clonotype was recovered from an adult in good health. The CDR3 is CASSQGQGAYSNQPQHF. The CDR3 DNA is TGTGCCAGCAGCCAAGGACAGGGGGCGTATAGCAATCAGCCCCAGCATTTT.